Below, 7 T cell receptor beta chains from the same sample are listed, as sequenced in a study of T cells after yellow fever vaccination. TCRdb redid the calling of the 5' RACE reads with MiXCR, one entry per CDR3 protein. The sample consists of a few hundred thousand distinct CDR3 sequences, 10% to 15% of them appearing once. This sample comprised CD4+ T cells sorted from PBMCs, obtained 45 days after the yellow fever booster vaccination. These receptors came from a man aged 25 to 40 who received the YFV17D yellow fever vaccine.

CDR3: CASSPGAAQLTQYF. The CDR3 coding sequence is TGTGCCAGCTCACCAGGGGCGGCTCAATTGACCCAGTACTTC. The V call is TRBV18, the J call TRBJ2-5; D might be TRBD1 (5 bases). Germline V gene data show CDR1 as KGHSH and CDR2 as LQKENI. The CDR3 is made up of 14 amino acids. The ends were cut back, 2 bases at V and 7 bases at J, with 14 bases in the middle.

The chain has TRBV7-6 and TRBJ1-5, with D unclear. V lost 5 bases and J 7 bases, leaving 12 bases between the germline ends. The CDR3 contains 13 residues. CDR1 and CDR2 from the germline V gene are SGHVS and FNYEAQ. CDR3 sequence (DNA): TGTGCCAGCAGCCCCGAGCCCCGGCAGCCCCAGCATTTT. Translation: CASSPEPRQPQHF. Full variable domain (rest looked up from reference TRBV7-6 and TRBJ1-5): GAGVSQSPRYKVTKRGQDVALRCDPISGHVSLYWYRQALGQGPEFLTYFNYEAQQDKSGLPNDRFSAERPEGSISTLTIQRTEQRDSAMYRCASSPEPRQPQHFGDGTRLSIL.

In this sample, this clonotype turned up a few times. The rearrangement links TRBV18 to TRBJ2-3; 9 positions agree with TRBD2. The germline gives CDR1 KGHSH, CDR2 LQKENI. This CDR3 spans 16 amino acids. V trimming: 5 bases; J trimming: 4 bases; junction bases outside the gene matches: 10. The CDR3 coding sequence is TGTGCCAGCTCATCCCAGAAGATAGCGGGAGCAGATACGCAGTATTTT. Its protein product is CASSSQKIAGADTQYF.

The chain uses TRBV5-1 and TRBJ2-3, with TRBD2 matching over 7 bases. Germline CDR1 SGHRS, CDR2 YFSETQ. V gave up 1 base and J gave up 4 bases; unmatched junction bases: 9. CDR3 size: 16 residues. CDR3 DNA: TGCGCCAGCAGCTTGAAACCCCGACTAGCCGCAGATACGCAGTATTTT. It translates to CASSLKPRLAADTQYF.

The V gene is TRBV5-1, the J gene TRBJ2-3; the D is unclear. The CDR3 runs 15 residues. Germline V gives CDR1 SGHRS, CDR2 YFSETQ. V was clipped by 0 bases and J by 0 bases, with 8 bases between them. The CDR3: CASSLGVASTDTQYF. For the CDR3, the DNA is TGCGCCAGCAGCTTGGGGGTAGCTAGCACAGATACGCAGTATTTT.

This clonotype was seen a few times. DNA of the CDR3: TGTGCCAGCAGAGACACTAACGCCCCGGGACGTGAAAAACTGTTTTTT. It specifies CASRDTNAPGREKLFF. The chain joins TRBV7-2 to TRBJ1-4, with D perhaps TRBD1 (5 bases). The germline gives CDR1 SGHTA, CDR2 FQGNSA. This CDR3 is 16 amino acids long. V was shortened by 6 bases and J by 7 bases, with 21 bases between the two germline ends.

V is TRBV7-2 and J is TRBJ2-1; 11 bases fit TRBD2. The V gene end was trimmed by 5 bases and the J gene end by 4 bases; junction bases not matched to a gene: 4. CDR1 and CDR2 from the germline V gene are SGHTA and FQGNSA. The CDR3 spans 15 residues. The CDR3 sequence is CASSMTSGKYNEQFF. The CDR3 DNA follows: TGTGCCAGCAGCATGACTAGCGGGAAGTACAATGAGCAGTTCTTC.